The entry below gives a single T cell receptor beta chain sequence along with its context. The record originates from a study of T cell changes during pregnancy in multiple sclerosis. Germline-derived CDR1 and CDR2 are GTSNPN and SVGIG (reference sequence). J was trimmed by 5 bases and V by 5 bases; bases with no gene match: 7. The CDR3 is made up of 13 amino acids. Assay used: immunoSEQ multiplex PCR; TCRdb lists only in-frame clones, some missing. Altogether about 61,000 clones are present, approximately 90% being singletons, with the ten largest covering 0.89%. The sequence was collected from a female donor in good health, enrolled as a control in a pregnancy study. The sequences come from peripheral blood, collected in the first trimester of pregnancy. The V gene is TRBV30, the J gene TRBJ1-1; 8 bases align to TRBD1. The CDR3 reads CAWFTGGGTEAFF. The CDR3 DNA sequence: TGTGCCTGGTTCACAGGGGGAGGAACTGAAGCTTTCTTT.